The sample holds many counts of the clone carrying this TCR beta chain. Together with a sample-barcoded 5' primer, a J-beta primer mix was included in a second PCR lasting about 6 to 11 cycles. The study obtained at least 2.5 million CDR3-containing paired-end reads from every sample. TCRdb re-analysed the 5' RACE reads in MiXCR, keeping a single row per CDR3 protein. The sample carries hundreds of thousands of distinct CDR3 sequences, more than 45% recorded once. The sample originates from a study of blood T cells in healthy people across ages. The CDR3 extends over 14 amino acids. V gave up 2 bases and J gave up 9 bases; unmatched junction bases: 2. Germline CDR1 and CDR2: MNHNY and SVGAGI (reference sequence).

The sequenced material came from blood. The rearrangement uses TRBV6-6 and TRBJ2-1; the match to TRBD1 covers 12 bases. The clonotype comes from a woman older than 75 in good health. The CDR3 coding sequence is TGTGCCAGCAGTTACCGGGACAGGGGGCCTGAGCAGTTCTTC. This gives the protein CASSYRDRGPEQFF.